The clone carrying this T cell receptor (beta chain) was counted ten times or more. CDR3 length: 15 amino acids. J gave up 1 base and V 3 bases, and 8 bases lay outside the gene matches. Germline V gene lookup returns CDR1 DFQATT and CDR2 SNEGSKA (reference sequence). Then a second PCR, running roughly 7 to 11 cycles, was carried out with a sample-barcoded 5' primer and a J-beta primer mix. TCRdb independently ran MiXCR on the 5' RACE reads; one entry per CDR3 protein. The table lists about 640,000 distinct CDR3 sequences, about 30% of them singletons. This specimen comes from a study of blood T cells in healthy people across ages.

This chain joins TRBV20-1 and TRBJ1-1, with TRBD1 matching over 7 bases. The TCR sequence derives from an elderly woman in good health. The source material was blood. CDR3 bases: TGCAGTGCTAGCCCCCGACAGGGCTCGAACACTGAAGCTTTCTTT. It is translated as CSASPRQGSNTEAFF.